This TCR beta chain was found in a study of blood T cell repertoires in COVID-19. Germline V lookup: CDR1 MGHRA, CDR2 YSYEKL. V shed 3 bases and J shed 3 bases, with 14 bases lying between them. This CDR3 is 15 amino acids long. Profiled with immunoSEQ multiplex PCR; TCRdb holds only in-frame clones, not every one. The table includes about 270,000 clones, 70% to 90% detected once. The source material was peripheral blood. The chain couples TRBV4-1 to TRBJ1-2; D is unresolved. This clonotype originated in a woman aged 25 to 45 with COVID-19, enrolled during active disease. The chain's CDR3 is CASSQGRVGDYGYTF. The DNA of the CDR3 is TGCGCCAGCAGCCAGGGGAGGGTCGGGGACTATGGCTACACCTTC.